This TCR beta chain derives from a study of cytomegalovirus exposure and HLA in healthy donors. Vbeta (60) and Jbeta (13) primers were used in the PCR. Sequencing used immunoSEQ multiplex PCR; TCRdb keeps in-frame clones, though not all of them. The table records 100,000 to 150,000 clones, 70% to 85% of them present only once. The CDR3 has 16 amino acids. Per germline, CDR1 SGHRS and CDR2 YFSETQ. Germline trimming cut 4 bases from V and 9 bases from J; bases unmatched to any gene: 10. The sequenced sample was PBMCs. The sequence came from a boy aged 2 to 9 in good health and CMV-seronegative. This sequence joins TRBV5-1 and TRBJ2-1, with 13 bases lining up with TRBD2. The CDR3 bases are TGCGCCAGCAGCGCCGGACTAGCGGGAGTATTTGTTGAGCAGTTCTTC. It yields the protein CASSAGLAGVFVEQFF. Variable domain in full (rest from reference TRBV5-1 and TRBJ2-1): KAGVTQTPRYLIKTRGQQVTLSCSPISGHRSVSWYQQTPGQGLQFLFEYFSETQRNKGNFPGRFSGRQFSNSRSEMNVSTLELGDSALYLCASSAGLAGVFVEQFFGPGTRLTVL.